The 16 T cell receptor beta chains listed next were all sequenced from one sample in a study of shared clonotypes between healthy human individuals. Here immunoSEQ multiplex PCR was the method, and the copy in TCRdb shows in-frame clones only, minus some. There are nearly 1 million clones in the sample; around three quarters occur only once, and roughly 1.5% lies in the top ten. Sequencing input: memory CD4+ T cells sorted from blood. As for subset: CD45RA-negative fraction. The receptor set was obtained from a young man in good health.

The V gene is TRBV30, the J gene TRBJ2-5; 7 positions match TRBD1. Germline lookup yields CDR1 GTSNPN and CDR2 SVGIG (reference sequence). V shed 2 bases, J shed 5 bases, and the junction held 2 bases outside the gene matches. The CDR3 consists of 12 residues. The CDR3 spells CAWSIQGETQYF. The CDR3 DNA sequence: TGTGCCTGGAGTATACAGGGGGAGACCCAGTACTTC.

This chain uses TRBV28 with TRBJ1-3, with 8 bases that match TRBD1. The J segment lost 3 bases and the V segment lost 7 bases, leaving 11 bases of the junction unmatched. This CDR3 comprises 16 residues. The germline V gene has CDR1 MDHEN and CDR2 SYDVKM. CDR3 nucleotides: TGTGCCAGCAACCCACCCCCAGGGGGCGGTGGAAACACCATATATTTT. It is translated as CASNPPPGGGGNTIYF. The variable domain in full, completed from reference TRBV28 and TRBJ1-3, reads DVKVTQSSRYLVKRTGEKVFLECVQDMDHENMFWYRQDPGLGLRLIYFSYDVKMKEKGDIPEGYSVSREKKERFSLILESASTNQTSMYLCASNPPPGGGGNTIYFGEGSWLTVV.

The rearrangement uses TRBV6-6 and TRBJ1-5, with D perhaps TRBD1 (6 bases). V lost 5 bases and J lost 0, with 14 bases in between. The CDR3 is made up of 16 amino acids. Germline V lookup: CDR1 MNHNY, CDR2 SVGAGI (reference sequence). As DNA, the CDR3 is TGTGCCAGCAGTAAAGGGACAAAAGATAGCAATCAGCCCCAGCATTTT. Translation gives CASSKGTKDSNQPQHF.

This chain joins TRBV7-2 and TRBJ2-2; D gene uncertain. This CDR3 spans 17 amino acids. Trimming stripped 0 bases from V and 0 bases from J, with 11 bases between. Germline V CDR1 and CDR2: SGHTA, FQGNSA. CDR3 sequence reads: CASSLAALTANTGELFF. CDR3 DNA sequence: TGTGCCAGCAGCTTAGCGGCTCTGACGGCGAACACCGGGGAGCTGTTTTTT.

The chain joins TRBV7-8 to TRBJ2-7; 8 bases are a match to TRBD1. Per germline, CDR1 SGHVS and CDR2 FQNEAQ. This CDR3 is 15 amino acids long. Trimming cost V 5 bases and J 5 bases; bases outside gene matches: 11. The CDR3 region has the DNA TGTGCCAGCAGCAGGCAGGGGGCGCAATCGGACGAGCAGTACTTC. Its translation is CASSRQGAQSDEQYF. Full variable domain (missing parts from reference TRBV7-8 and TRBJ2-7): GAGVSQSPRYKVAKRGQDVALRCDPISGHVSLFWYQQALGQGPEFLTYFQNEAQLDKSGLPSDRFFAERPEGSVSTLKIQRTQQEDSAVYLCASSRQGAQSDEQYFGPGTRLTVT.

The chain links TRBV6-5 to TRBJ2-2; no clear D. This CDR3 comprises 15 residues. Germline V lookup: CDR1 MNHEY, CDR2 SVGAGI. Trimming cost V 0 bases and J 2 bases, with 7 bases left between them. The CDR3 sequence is CASSYSPDNTGELFF. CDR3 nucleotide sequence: TGTGCCAGCAGTTACTCGCCGGATAACACCGGGGAGCTGTTTTTT.

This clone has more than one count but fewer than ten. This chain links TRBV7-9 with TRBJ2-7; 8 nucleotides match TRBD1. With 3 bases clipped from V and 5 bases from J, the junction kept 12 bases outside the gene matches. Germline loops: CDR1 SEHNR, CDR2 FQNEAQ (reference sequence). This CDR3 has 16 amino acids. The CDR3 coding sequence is TGTGCCAGCAGCTTCATCCTCGGACAGGGTACCCACGAGCAGTACTTC. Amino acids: CASSFILGQGTHEQYF. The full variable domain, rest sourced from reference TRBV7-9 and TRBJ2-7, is DTGVSQNPRHKITKRGQNVTFRCDPISEHNRLYWYRQTLGQGPEFLTYFQNEAQLEKSRLLSDRFSAERPKGSFSTLEIQRTEQGDSAMYLCASSFILGQGTHEQYFGPGTRLTVT.

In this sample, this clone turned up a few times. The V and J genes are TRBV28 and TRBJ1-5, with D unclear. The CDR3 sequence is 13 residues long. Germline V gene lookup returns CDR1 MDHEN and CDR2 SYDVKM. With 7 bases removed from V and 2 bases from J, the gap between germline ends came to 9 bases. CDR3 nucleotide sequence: TGTGCCAGCATGCGGGGAGGCAATCAGCCCCAGCATTTT. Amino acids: CASMRGGNQPQHF.

As DNA, the CDR3 is TGTGCCTGGATGTACAGGGATTATGGCTACACCTTC. Translated: CAWMYRDYGYTF. The V call is TRBV30, the J call TRBJ1-2; D is perhaps TRBD1 (6 bases). This CDR3 has 12 residues. Deletions cut 4 bases from V and 5 bases from J, with 11 bases between. The V gene's germline CDR1 is GTSNPN and CDR2 SVGIG (reference sequence).

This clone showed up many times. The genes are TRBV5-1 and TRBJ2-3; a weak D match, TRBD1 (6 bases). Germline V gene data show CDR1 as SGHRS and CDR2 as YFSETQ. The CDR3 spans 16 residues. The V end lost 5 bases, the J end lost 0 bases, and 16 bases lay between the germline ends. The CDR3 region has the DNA TGCGCCAGCAGAAGAGGGGACATAGCTAGCACAGATACGCAGTATTTT. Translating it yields CASRRGDIASTDTQYF.

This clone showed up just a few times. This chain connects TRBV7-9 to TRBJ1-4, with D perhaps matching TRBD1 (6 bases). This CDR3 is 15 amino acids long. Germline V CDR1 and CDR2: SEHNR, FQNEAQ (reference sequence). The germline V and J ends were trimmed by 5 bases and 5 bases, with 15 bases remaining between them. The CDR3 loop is CASSHKTGPNEKLFF. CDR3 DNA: TGTGCCAGCAGCCATAAGACAGGTCCGAATGAAAAACTGTTTTTT. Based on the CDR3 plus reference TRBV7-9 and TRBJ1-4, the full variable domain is DTGVSQNPRHKITKRGQNVTFRCDPISEHNRLYWYRQTLGQGPEFLTYFQNEAQLEKSRLLSDRFSAERPKGSFSTLEIQRTEQGDSAMYLCASSHKTGPNEKLFFGSGTQLSVL.

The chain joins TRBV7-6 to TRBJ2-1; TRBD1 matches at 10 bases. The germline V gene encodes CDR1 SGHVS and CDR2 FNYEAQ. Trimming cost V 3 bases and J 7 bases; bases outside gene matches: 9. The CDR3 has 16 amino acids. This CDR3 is CASSFRGTGVWNEQFF. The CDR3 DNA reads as TGTGCCAGCAGCTTTCGGGGGACAGGGGTGTGGAATGAGCAGTTCTTC.

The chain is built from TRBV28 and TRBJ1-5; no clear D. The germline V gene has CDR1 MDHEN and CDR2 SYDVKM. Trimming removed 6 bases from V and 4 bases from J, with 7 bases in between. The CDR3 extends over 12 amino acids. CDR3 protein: CASRESNQPQHF. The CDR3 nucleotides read TGTGCCAGCAGGGAGTCAAATCAGCCCCAGCATTTT.

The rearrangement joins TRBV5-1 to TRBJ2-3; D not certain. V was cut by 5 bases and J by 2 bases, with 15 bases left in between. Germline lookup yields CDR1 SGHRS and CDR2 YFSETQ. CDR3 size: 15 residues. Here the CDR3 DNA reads TGCGCCAGCAGTGATGGGCAGGCCATCACAGATACGCAGTATTTT. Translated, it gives CASSDGQAITDTQYF.

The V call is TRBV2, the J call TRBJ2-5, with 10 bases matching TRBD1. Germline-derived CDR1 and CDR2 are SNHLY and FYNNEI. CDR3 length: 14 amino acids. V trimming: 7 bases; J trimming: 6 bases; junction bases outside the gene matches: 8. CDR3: CASTPGTGEQTQYF. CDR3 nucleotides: TGTGCCAGCACCCCCGGGACAGGGGAACAGACCCAGTACTTC.

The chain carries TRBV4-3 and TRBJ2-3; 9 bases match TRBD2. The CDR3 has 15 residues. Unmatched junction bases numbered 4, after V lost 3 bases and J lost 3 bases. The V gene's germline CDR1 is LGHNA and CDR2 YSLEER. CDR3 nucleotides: TGCGCCAGCAGCCAGGCGGGAGGGCGAACAGATACGCAGTATTTT. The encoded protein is CASSQAGGRTDTQYF.